This TCR beta chain was recovered during a study of a mutant IDH1 vaccine in newly diagnosed glioma. Study-level information: Eight vaccine doses were administered to patients at weeks 1, 3, 5, 7, 11, 15, 19 and 23. Patients got their first vaccination 4-6 weeks after radiotherapy alone, or with temozolomide cycles.

In regard to this clone: As yet, its antigen is unknown.

The germline gives CDR1 SGHRS, CDR2 YFSETQ. This CDR3 has 14 residues. V shed 7 bases and J shed 2 bases, with 12 bases lying between them. Measured with immunoSEQ multiplex PCR; TCRdb has only the in-frame clones, and not every one. The top ten hold roughly 6.6% of the sample, which has around 25,000 clones, more than 60% seen once. The time point was: week 5, during vaccination. One vaccine dose held 300 ug of mutant IDH1 20-mer peptide and came with topical imiquimod. Donors harbored newly found WHO grade 3 or 4 IDH1-mutant, ATRX-lost astrocytomas. The sequenced sample was PBMCs, obtained from a glioma patient whose treatment included an IDH1 peptide vaccine. The chain combines TRBV5-1 with TRBJ2-2; possible D gene TRBD2, 5 bases. The receptor was isolated from a man in his forties or fifties with glioma. Some clones in this sample may be carry-over from other donors' samples. In DNA, the CDR3 is TGCGCCAGCCGGAGGTCAGACAACACCGGGGAGCTGTTTTTT. This translates into CASRRSDNTGELFF. Filled out from reference TRBV5-1 and TRBJ2-2, the complete variable domain reads KAGVTQTPRYLIKTRGQQVTLSCSPISGHRSVSWYQQTPGQGLQFLFEYFSETQRNKGNFPGRFSGRQFSNSRSEMNVSTLELGDSALYLCASRRSDNTGELFFGEGSRLTVL.